The T cell receptor beta chain under discussion was sequenced for a study of blood T cell repertoires in COVID-19. Study-level background: Acute and convalescent COVID-19 specimens originated in the United States, Italy and Spain. Nucleic acid was either cDNA or gDNA, and it came from T cells, B-cell-depleted T cells, or PBMCs.

Per the original data handling: Estimation of nucleated cell counts relied on the amplification of reference gene primers. The protocol was immunoSEQ multiplex PCR, while the TCRdb copy is restricted to in-frame clones and leaves out a portion. From that table come the V and J calls and clone size; the DNA was used to work out D and trimming. The sample lists more than 250,000 clones, 84% occurring once. The ends were cut back, 4 bases at V and 1 base at J, with 17 bases in the middle. Germline-derived CDR1 and CDR2 are SGHKS and YYEKEE (reference sequence). The CDR3 sequence is 16 residues long. This TCR came from a human donor in a cohort sampled during active COVID-19. The rearrangement links TRBV5-5 to TRBJ1-2; possibly TRBD1 for D (5 bases). The specimen sequenced was peripheral blood. The CDR3 coding sequence is TGTGCCAGCAGCCCGCGACAGACAAAAGATAACTATGGCTACACCTTC. Encoded protein: CASSPRQTKDNYGYTF.